This TCR beta chain derives from a study of T cell repertoires in cytomegalovirus infection. Across the study: It can be stated that public TCR beta signatures indicated CMV infection as well as a matching HLA type.

TCRdb ran MiXCR on the reads and lists one entry per CDR3 protein. The sample lists hundreds of thousands of distinct CDR3 sequences, approximately 24% occurring once. The study, taken as a whole, reports: CMV carriers with the relevant HLA were identified by cumulative public TCR beta family frequency. HLA-C-restricted CMV clonotypes gave the most frequent clonotype in two of eight donors.

This clonotype was seen repeatedly, ten times or more. Its cognate antigen is unknown. Trimming stripped 0 bases from V and 3 bases from J, with 5 bases between. The CDR3 loop spans 13 amino acids. Germline CDR1 reads MNHEY; CDR2 reads SVGAGI. The TCR sequence derives from a human donor in good health (CMV status not recorded). Some clones in this sample may be carry-over from other donors' samples. Sequenced material: CD8+ T cells from PBMCs. This chain uses TRBV6-5 with TRBJ1-1; D call uncertain. CDR3 amino acids: CASSYSDDTEAFF. The CDR3 coding sequence is TGTGCCAGCAGTTACTCGGACGACACTGAAGCTTTCTTT.